Below are 5 T cell receptor beta chains sequenced from a single sample in a study of shared clonotypes between healthy human individuals. Measured with immunoSEQ multiplex PCR; TCRdb has only the in-frame clones, and not every one. The sample consists of about 2.4 million clones, under 95% of them appearing once. Source material: naive CD4+ T cells from PBMCs. As for subset: CD45RA+ positively selected. All receptors come from a young man in good health. Some clones in this sample may be carry-over from other donors' samples.

This clone was seen just once. V is TRBV9 and J is TRBJ2-3; TRBD2 might be the D (7 bases). Germline lookup yields CDR1 SGDLS and CDR2 YYNGEE. Trimming took off 0 bases at V and 4 bases at J, with 18 bases between the two ends. The CDR3 contains 17 residues. As DNA, the CDR3 is TGTGCCAGCAGCGTAGAATTAAAGGGGGAGGGACCAGATACGCAGTATTTT. It encodes CASSVELKGEGPDTQYF.

As for this clone: At one boundary the junction diverges from the germline segment, which might be a read error. The same CDR3 can be traced to other DNA sequences in this sample. V and J are TRBV30 and TRBJ2-5; no firm D call. CDR3 length equals 11 residues. From germline, CDR1 is GTSNPN and CDR2 SVGIG (reference sequence). The CDR3: CAWMARETQYF. The CDR3 nucleotides are TGCGCCTGGATGGCGCGGGAGACCCAGTACTTC.

CDR3 sequence: CASSDSAGVGTDTQYF. The DNA for the CDR3 is TGTGCCAGCAGCGACAGTGCGGGAGTGGGTACAGATACGCAGTATTTT. This chain uses TRBV5-4 with TRBJ2-3, with 7 nucleotides matching TRBD2. Germline V lookup: CDR1 SGHNT, CDR2 YYREEE (reference sequence). CDR3 length: 16 amino acids. The trim removed 4 bases at V and 3 bases at J, leaving 11 bases unmatched.

Comment on this clone: This specimen includes other DNA sequences encoding the same CDR3. The rearrangement links TRBV20-1 to TRBJ2-1; D ambiguous. V gave up 0 bases and J gave up 8 bases, with 5 bases separating them. Germline values: CDR1 DFQATT, CDR2 SNEGSKA (reference sequence). The CDR3 contains 11 residues. CDR3 in DNA: TGCAGTGCTAGAGAGGGCGATGAGCAGTTCTTC. Residues: CSAREGDEQFF.

This chain links TRBV10-3 with TRBJ1-5; 7 nucleotides agree with TRBD1. This CDR3 has 14 amino acids. V lost 2 bases and J lost 5; bases outside the gene matches: 3. Germline-derived CDR1 and CDR2 are ENHRY and SYGVKD. The CDR3 region has the DNA TGTGCCATCAGTGAGAGCAGGGGGGATCAGCCCCAGCATTTT. Translating gives CAISESRGDQPQHF.